The 8 T cell receptor beta chains below all came from one sample that was sequenced in a study of monozygotic twins with inflammatory bowel disease. TCRdb re-called the 5' RACE reads and gives one entry per CDR3 protein, without DNA. With under 350,000 distinct CDR3 sequences in the sample, the ten largest clones hold approximately 5.4%. The sequenced sample consisted of blood. Receptor source: a human donor with ulcerative colitis or Crohn's disease, or a healthy co-twin of an affected twin (not recorded which).

The chain has TRBV12-3 or TRBV12-4 and TRBJ2-7. The CDR3 runs 13 residues. The CDR3 protein is CASSPHPTYEQYF.

The rearrangement uses TRBV11-2 and TRBJ2-7. Per germline, CDR1 SGHAT and CDR2 FQNNGV. CDR3 length: 13 residues. The chain's CDR3 is CASSLGAALEQYF.

The chain carries TRBV28 and TRBJ2-7; the D gene TCRdb calls, TRBD1, cannot be checked with no DNA. This CDR3 is 13 amino acids long. Per germline, CDR1 MDHEN and CDR2 SYDVKM. CDR3 in amino acids: CASSWDRGYEQYF.

The V call is TRBV12-3 or TRBV12-4, the J call TRBJ2-7; checking the TCRdb D call of TRBD1 is not possible without DNA. The CDR3 is 14 amino acids. CDR3 loop: CASRVTGSSYEQYF.

The V and J genes are TRBV4-3 and TRBJ2-3; TCRdb selects TRBD1, and the lack of DNA leaves this call unchecked. The CDR3 is made up of 15 amino acids. Looked up from germline, CDR1 is LGHNA and CDR2 is YSLEER. Here the CDR3 reads CASSQVSGDTDTQYF.

The gene calls are TRBV12-3 or TRBV12-4 and TRBJ2-7; TCRdb's D call, TRBD1, is unchecked because there is no DNA. This CDR3 spans 12 amino acids. Here the CDR3 reads CASSNTGYEQYF.

The rearrangement joins TRBV5-1 to TRBJ2-2. CDR1 and CDR2 from the germline V gene are SGHRS and YFSETQ. CDR3 length: 13 amino acids. The CDR3 reads CASSSDATGELFF.

The rearrangement links TRBV10-1 to TRBJ2-1; the TCRdb call, TRBD2, lacks DNA for checking. The CDR3 length is 14 residues. CDR1 is WNHNN and CDR2 is SYGVQD in the germline V gene (reference sequence). CDR3 protein: CASSELAGSNEQFF.